This entry is about one T cell receptor (beta chain). Antigen unknown. V was shortened by 1 base and J by 9 bases, with 7 bases between the two germline ends. This CDR3 spans 12 amino acids. The germline CDR1 and CDR2 sequences are MNHEY and SVGEGT. The data originate from a study of T cells after yellow fever vaccination. Regarding the study as a whole: The CD4 compartment and the CD8 compartment contained a small share of clonotypes in common. Clones that expanded after primary vaccination mostly reappeared after the booster (96% CD4, roughly 90% CD8).

Template switching with 5'RACE generated the TCR cDNA and added a universal primer site and UMIs. In TCRdb, the 5' RACE reads were re-called with MiXCR into one record per CDR3 protein. The sample includes over 300,000 distinct CDR3 sequences, roughly 4% of them seen just once. This chain uses TRBV6-2 or TRBV6-3 with TRBJ2-1; D possibly corresponds to TRBD2 (6 bases). The sequence was collected from a man younger than 35 who received the YFV17D yellow fever vaccine. Sequencing was performed on PBMCs, taken 5 days after the yellow fever booster vaccination. The CDR3 DNA reads TGTGCCAGCAGTTACTTCGGGAGTGAGCAGTTCTTC. Amino acid sequence: CASSYFGSEQFF.